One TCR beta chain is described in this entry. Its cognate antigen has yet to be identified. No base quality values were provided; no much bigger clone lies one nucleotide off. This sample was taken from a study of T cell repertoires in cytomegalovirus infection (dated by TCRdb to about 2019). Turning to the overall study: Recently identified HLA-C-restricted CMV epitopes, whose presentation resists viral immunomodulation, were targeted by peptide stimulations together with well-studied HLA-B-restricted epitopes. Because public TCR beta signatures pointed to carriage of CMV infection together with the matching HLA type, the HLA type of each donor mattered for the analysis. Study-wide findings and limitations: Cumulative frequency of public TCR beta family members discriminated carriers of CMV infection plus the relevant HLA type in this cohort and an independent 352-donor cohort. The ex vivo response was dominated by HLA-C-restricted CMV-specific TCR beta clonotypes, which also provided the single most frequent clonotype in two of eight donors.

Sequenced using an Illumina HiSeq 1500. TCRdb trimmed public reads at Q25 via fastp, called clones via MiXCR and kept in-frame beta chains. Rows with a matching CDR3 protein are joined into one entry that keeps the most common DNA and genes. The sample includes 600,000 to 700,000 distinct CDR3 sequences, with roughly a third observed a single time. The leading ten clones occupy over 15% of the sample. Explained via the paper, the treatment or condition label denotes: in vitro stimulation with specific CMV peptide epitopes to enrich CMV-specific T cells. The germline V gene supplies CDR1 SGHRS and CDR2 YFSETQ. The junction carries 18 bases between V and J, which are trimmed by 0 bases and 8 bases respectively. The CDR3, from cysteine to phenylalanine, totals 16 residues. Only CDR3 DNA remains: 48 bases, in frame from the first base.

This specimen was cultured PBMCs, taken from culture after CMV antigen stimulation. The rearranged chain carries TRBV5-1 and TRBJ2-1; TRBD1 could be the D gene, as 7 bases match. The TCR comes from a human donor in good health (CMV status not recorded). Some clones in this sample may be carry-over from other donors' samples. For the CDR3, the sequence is CASSLARGAATDEQFF. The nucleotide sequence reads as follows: TGCGCCAGCAGCTTGGCCAGGGGGGCTGCGACAGATGAGCAGTTCTTC.